One sample yielded the 13 T cell receptor beta chains listed below, sequenced in a study of breast tumors, draining lymph nodes, adjacent tissues. Each CDR3 protein is one row after TCRdb ran MiXCR on the multiplex PCR reads. The sample carries some 170,000 distinct CDR3 sequences, 33% recorded once. The lymph nodes were axillary draining lymph nodes from breast cancer patients. Sequenced input: axillary lymph node tissue. These receptors originate from a female donor with breast cancer. Some clones in this sample may be carry-over from other donors' samples.

This clonotype was found many times. The V call is TRBV27, the J call TRBJ2-2; TRBD1 matches at 8 bases. Germline lookup yields CDR1 MNHEY and CDR2 SMNVEV (reference sequence). The CDR3 runs 16 residues. V lost 5 bases and J lost 4; bases outside the gene matches: 9. CDR3 nucleotide sequence: TGTGCCAGCAGTCTCGGACCGGGACAGGTCACCGGGGAGCTGTTTTTT. It specifies CASSLGPGQVTGELFF.

In the case of this clonotype: A much larger clone lies one base from this, so it may be a read error. The J gene is TRBJ2-7, the V gene TRBV6-1, with 7 bases identical to TRBD1. J was trimmed by 3 bases and V by 6 bases; bases with no gene match: 20. The CDR3 totals 18 residues. CDR1 MNHNS and CDR2 SASEGT come from the germline V gene. The CDR3 here is CASSLKPPPGQKYYEQYF. The CDR3 DNA reads as TGTGCCAGCAGCCTTAAACCCCCCCCGGGACAGAAGTACTACGAGCAGTACTTC.

The chain carries TRBV13 and TRBJ2-7; maybe TRBD2 (7 bases). Trimming took 2 bases from V and 2 from J, leaving 13 bases between them. The CDR3 contains 15 residues. Germline CDR1 PRHDT, CDR2 FYEKMQ (reference sequence). The CDR3 here is CASSLRHGGPYEQYF. CDR3 DNA: TGTGCCAGCAGCTTACGCCACGGGGGGCCCTACGAGCAGTACTTC.

Ten or more counts support this clonotype. This chain links TRBV9 with TRBJ2-5; 10 bases agree with TRBD2. V lost 0 bases, J lost 4 bases, and 6 bases stayed unmatched. CDR3 length: 16 amino acids. Germline-derived CDR1 and CDR2 are SGDLS and YYNGEE. The CDR3 spells CASSVGLAGVGETQYF. The DNA of the CDR3 is TGTGCCAGCAGCGTAGGCCTAGCGGGAGTCGGAGAGACCCAGTACTTC.

This chain connects TRBV6-1 to TRBJ1-4; perhaps TRBD1 as D (6 bases). Germline loops: CDR1 MNHNS, CDR2 SASEGT. V was cut by 3 bases and J by 6 bases, with 11 bases left in between. This CDR3 has 14 amino acids. In DNA form, the CDR3 reads TGTGCCAGCAGTGACAGGGGTGAGGATGAAAAACTGTTTTTT. Encoded protein: CASSDRGEDEKLFF.

Details on this clonotype: Since the CDR3 does not end with the conserved phenylalanine or tryptophan, this likely comes from a read error. The V gene is TRBV20-1, the J gene TRBJ1-4; 7 bases are a match to TRBD1. The CDR3 is 12 amino acids. Trimming at V came to 8 bases and at J to 8 bases, leaving 8 bases not matched to a gene. In germline, CDR1 is DFQATT, CDR2 SNEGSKA (reference sequence). The CDR3 region is CSTDRVNEKLFI. The DNA of the CDR3 is TGCAGTACCGACAGGGTGAACGAAAAACTGTTTATT.

This clonotype was counted only a few times. A much larger clone lies one base from this, so it may be a read error. The chain links TRBV6-5 to TRBJ1-6; the D is unclear. V lost 10 bases, J lost 7 bases, and 17 bases lay in between. The CDR3 is 14 residues long. CDR1 MNHEY and CDR2 SVGAGI come from the germline V gene. The CDR3 sequence: CATGPTGENSPLHF. The DNA of the CDR3 is TGTGCCACCGGCCCAACTGGGGAGAATTCACCCCTCCACTTT.

Notes on this clonotype: Likely a read error: the CDR3 ends without its conserved phenylalanine or tryptophan. The rearrangement uses TRBV7-3 and TRBJ2-3; D gene uncertain. The DNA end favors TRBJ1-5, so the J call may be wrong. CDR3 length equals 15 residues. Germline V gene lookup returns CDR1 SGHTA and CDR2 FQGTGA. For the CDR3, the DNA is TGTGCCAGCAGCTTAACAGTGGATAGAGCAGATACGCAGCATCTT. Translated, it gives CASSLTVDRADTQHL.

The chain links TRBV20-1 to TRBJ2-7; D is perhaps TRBD1 (6 bases). V was pared by 1 base and J by 6 bases, with 19 bases between. Germline V gives CDR1 DFQATT, CDR2 SNEGSKA (reference sequence). This CDR3 region has 15 residues. The CDR3: CSARGPRDNPCEQYF. CDR3 bases: TGCAGTGCTAGAGGCCCACGGGACAACCCCTGCGAGCAGTACTTC.

This clonotype was detected only a few times. CDR3 nucleotides: TGCAGTGCTAGAGCCTCCTGGGAGAACTATGGCTACACCTTC. Translated: CSARASWENYGYTF. V is TRBV20-1 and J is TRBJ1-2; D is ambiguous. Trimming took 1 base from V and 2 from J, leaving 11 bases between them. Germline V CDR1 and CDR2: DFQATT, SNEGSKA (reference sequence). The CDR3 consists of 14 residues.

This clonotype has ten or more counts. V gene TRBV7-9 combines with J gene TRBJ1-6; TRBD1 agrees at 10 bases. The CDR3 sequence is 15 residues long. The germline V gene encodes CDR1 SEHNR and CDR2 FQNEAQ (reference sequence). The J segment lost 11 bases and the V segment lost 5 bases, leaving 9 bases of the junction unmatched. The CDR3 DNA sequence: TGTGCCAGCAGCAGTCCCGGGACAGGGGAGGCACCCCTCCACTTT. This codes for CASSSPGTGEAPLHF.

V is TRBV6-5 and J is TRBJ1-5, with 10 bases that match TRBD1. After removal of 5 bases from V and 6 bases from J, the junction contained 16 bases not matched to a gene. Germline CDR1 is MNHEY and CDR2 is SVGAGI. The CDR3 has 18 residues. CDR3 protein: CASSRTGPGQGSRQPQHF. CDR3 in DNA: TGTGCCAGCAGTCGCACGGGTCCGGGACAGGGGTCTCGTCAGCCCCAGCATTTT.

This clonotype has a count of ten or more. This chain connects TRBV6-1 to TRBJ2-7; D might be TRBD2 (6 bases). Trimming stripped 7 bases from V and 4 bases from J, with 14 bases between. Germline values: CDR1 MNHNS, CDR2 SASEGT. The CDR3 contains 13 residues. The CDR3 loop reads CASTAGLGYEQYF. CDR3 nucleotides: TGTGCCAGCACGGCGGGACTCGGATACGAGCAGTACTTC.